The rows below give T cell receptor beta chains drawn from one sample of a study of blood T cell repertoires in COVID-19. Generated by immunoSEQ multiplex PCR, the TCRdb table keeps only in-frame clones and is missing some. The sample gives 310,000 or so clones, approximately 86% of which show up once; over 2% is in the top ten. The source material was peripheral blood. Receptors originate from a woman aged 25 to 39 who had recovered from COVID-19. Each CDR3 is given with its conserved first and last residue. Each record gives: J gene, D gene, V gene, clone size, CDR3 protein, CDR3 DNA. A D gene is named only where the DNA matches it firmly. Size tells how often a clone was seen (once, few, many) or the class of an expanded clone, and some rows leave it out.

j_gene: TRBJ1-6
d_gene: -
v_gene: TRBV27
abundance: -
CDR3aa: CASSSTGISPLHF
CDR3nt: TGTGCCAGCAGTTCTACAGGGATCTCACCCCTCCACTTT

j_gene: TRBJ1-1
d_gene: TRBD1
v_gene: TRBV5-8
abundance: -
CDR3aa: CASSRRQGAGTEAFF
CDR3nt: TGTGCCAGCAGTCGACGACAGGGGGCAGGCACTGAAGCTTTCTTT

j_gene: TRBJ2-7
d_gene: -
v_gene: TRBV5-5
abundance: -
CDR3aa: CASTRVGEQYF
CDR3nt: TGTGCCAGCACCAGGGTGGGGGAGCAGTACTTC

j_gene: TRBJ1-5
d_gene: -
v_gene: TRBV3-1/TRBV3-2
abundance: -
CDR3aa: CASSQDYGGFSNQPQHF
CDR3nt: TGTGCCAGCAGCCAAGATTACGGGGGATTTAGCAATCAGCCCCAGCATTTT

j_gene: TRBJ1-2
d_gene: TRBD1
v_gene: TRBV29-1
abundance: -
CDR3aa: CSVYQTGGAYGYTF
CDR3nt: TGCAGCGTTTATCAGACAGGGGGTGCCTATGGCTACACCTTC

j_gene: TRBJ1-2
d_gene: -
v_gene: TRBV30
abundance: -
CDR3aa: CAWSVSTLGDYGYTF
CDR3nt: TGTGCCTGGAGTGTATCGACTCTGGGAGACTATGGCTACACCTTC

j_gene: TRBJ2-7
d_gene: -
v_gene: TRBV27
abundance: -
CDR3aa: CASSSRGREQYF
CDR3nt: TGTGCCAGCAGTTCTCGAGGAAGAGAGCAGTACTTC

j_gene: TRBJ1-4
d_gene: -
v_gene: TRBV2
abundance: few
CDR3aa: CASIEEGSGKLFF
CDR3nt: TGTGCCAGCATAGAGGAAGGAAGTGGAAAACTGTTTTTT

j_gene: TRBJ1-1
d_gene: -
v_gene: TRBV28
abundance: -
CDR3aa: CASSPTQDTEAFF
CDR3nt: TGTGCCAGCAGTCCCACCCAGGACACTGAAGCTTTCTTT

j_gene: TRBJ2-2
d_gene: -
v_gene: TRBV27
abundance: -
CDR3aa: CASSQADTGELFF
CDR3nt: TGTGCCAGCAGCCAAGCCGACACCGGGGAGCTGTTTTTT

j_gene: TRBJ2-7
d_gene: -
v_gene: TRBV3-1/TRBV3-2
abundance: -
CDR3aa: CASAQTRPSSYEQYF
CDR3nt: TGTGCCAGCGCCCAAACGAGGCCCAGCTCCTACGAGCAGTACTTC

j_gene: TRBJ1-3
d_gene: -
v_gene: TRBV5-5
abundance: -
CDR3aa: CASSLVQPSGNTIYF
CDR3nt: TGTGCCAGCAGCTTGGTACAGCCCTCTGGAAACACCATATATTTT

j_gene: TRBJ1-5
d_gene: TRBD1
v_gene: TRBV18
abundance: -
CDR3aa: CASSPGDRGPNNQPQHF
CDR3nt: TGTGCCAGCTCACCAGGCGACAGGGGGCCAAACAATCAGCCCCAGCATTTT

j_gene: TRBJ1-6
d_gene: -
v_gene: TRBV18
abundance: -
CDR3aa: CASSLQGWSYNSPLHF
CDR3nt: TGTGCCAGCTCATTACAGGGTTGGTCCTATAATTCACCCCTCCACTTT

j_gene: TRBJ2-5
d_gene: -
v_gene: TRBV2
abundance: few
CDR3aa: CASSVTSQETQYF
CDR3nt: TGTGCCAGCAGTGTAACGTCCCAGGAGACCCAGTACTTC

j_gene: TRBJ2-1
d_gene: -
v_gene: TRBV5-6
abundance: -
CDR3aa: CASSSQLGVADYNEQFF
CDR3nt: TGTGCCAGCAGCTCCCAACTCGGGGTAGCGGATTACAATGAGCAGTTCTTC

j_gene: TRBJ2-7
d_gene: TRBD1
v_gene: TRBV3-1/TRBV3-2
abundance: -
CDR3aa: CASGQGTHEQYF
CDR3nt: TGTGCCAGCGGACAGGGGACCCACGAGCAGTACTTC

j_gene: TRBJ1-6
d_gene: -
v_gene: TRBV30
abundance: -
CDR3aa: CAWSRQASPLHF
CDR3nt: TGTGCCTGGAGTCGACAGGCATCACCCCTCCACTTT

j_gene: TRBJ2-7
d_gene: TRBD2
v_gene: TRBV28
abundance: -
CDR3aa: CASSLVAGAREQYF
CDR3nt: TGTGCCAGCAGTTTGGTAGCGGGAGCTCGGGAGCAGTACTTC

j_gene: TRBJ1-5
d_gene: TRBD1
v_gene: TRBV19
abundance: -
CDR3aa: CASKPGQAIQPQHF
CDR3nt: TGTGCCAGTAAACCGGGACAGGCGATCCAGCCCCAGCATTTT

j_gene: TRBJ2-6
d_gene: -
v_gene: TRBV7-9
abundance: -
CDR3aa: CASKDGISGANVLTF
CDR3nt: TGTGCCAGCAAGGACGGGATCTCTGGGGCCAACGTCCTGACTTTC

j_gene: TRBJ2-1
d_gene: TRBD2
v_gene: TRBV7-2
abundance: -
CDR3aa: CASSLGGGRGRNEQFF
CDR3nt: TGTGCCAGCAGCTTAGGAGGTGGGAGGGGTAGGAATGAGCAGTTCTTC